The 27 T cell receptor beta chains presented below share a single source sample, sequenced in a study of T-cell memory formation after mild COVID-19 (dated by TCRdb to about 2021). Library prep was done by 5' RACE. Sequencing took place on an Illumina NovaSeq 6000. TCRdb took the public reads, trimmed them with fastp at Q25, ran MiXCR for clone calling and kept in-frame beta chains. Each entry is one CDR3 protein sequence, shown with its most common DNA and genes. The sample table contains over 300,000 distinct CDR3 sequences; only one count was recorded for 20% to 25% of them. The ten largest clonotypes hold approximately 22% of the sample. The sample was PBMCs or a T cell subset sorted from them (not recorded which). The receptors stem from a man aged 18 to 30 who had mild COVID-19 (a few samples of this study predate the infection). The sample titles of this study are shuffled in the database, so cell type and time point are left out; the donor was told from shared clones.

This clonotype has just a few counts. The V gene is TRBV2, the J gene TRBJ1-1; TRBD1 is a possible D gene (5 bases). Deletions cut 5 bases from V and 0 bases from J, with 10 bases between. Germline CDR1 reads SNHLY; CDR2 reads FYNNEI. The CDR3 runs 14 residues. The CDR3 spells CASSREGVNTEAFF. Written as DNA, the CDR3 is TGTGCCAGCAGTAGAGAAGGGGTGAACACTGAAGCTTTCTTT.

This clonotype was counted only a few times. The V call is TRBV20-1, the J call TRBJ1-3; D is possibly TRBD1 (5 bases). With 6 bases removed from V and 0 bases from J, the gap between germline ends came to 15 bases. Germline CDR1 is DFQATT and CDR2 is SNEGSKA (reference sequence). The CDR3 consists of 15 residues. CDR3 loop: CSAQTGGSSGNTIYF. As DNA, the CDR3 is TGCAGTGCCCAAACGGGGGGAAGCTCTGGAAACACCATATATTTT.

This clonotype has more than one count but fewer than ten. V usage is TRBV3-1 and J usage is TRBJ1-2; 8 bases are shared with TRBD1. The V and J ends lost 2 bases and 4 bases, in that order; junction bases with no gene match: 3. The CDR3 sequence is 14 residues long. Germline V CDR1 and CDR2: LGHDT, YNNKEL (reference sequence). The chain's CDR3 is CASSQYRGVYGYTF. The CDR3 DNA sequence: TGTGCCAGCAGCCAATACAGGGGGGTCTATGGCTACACCTTC. Filled out from reference TRBV3-1 and TRBJ1-2, the complete variable domain reads DTAVSQTPKYLVTQMGNDKSIKCEQNLGHDTMYWYKQDSKKFLKIMFSYNNKELIINETVPNRFSPKSPDKAHLNLHINSLELGDSAVYFCASSQYRGVYGYTFGSGTRLTVV.

The chain recombines TRBV18 with TRBJ2-4; D gene ambiguous. This CDR3 contains 15 residues. The V end was cut by 9 bases, the J end by 2 bases, with 17 bases between. Germline CDR1 and CDR2: KGHSH and LQKENI. CDR3 bases: TGTGCCAGTGCCTCGGCCGGACCTCCCAAAAACATTCAGTACTTC. Its protein is CASASAGPPKNIQYF.

This clonotype was observed a few times. The chain is built from TRBV5-1 and TRBJ2-2, with D possibly TRBD2 on 6 matching bases. V shed 0 bases and J shed 2 bases, with 11 bases lying between them. Looked up from germline, CDR1 is SGHRS and CDR2 is YFSETQ. CDR3 length: 16 residues. In DNA form, the CDR3 reads TGCGCCAGCAGCTTGGTCCTAGCGCCCAACACCGGGGAGCTGTTTTTT. It is translated as CASSLVLAPNTGELFF.

CDR3 sequence: CASILGAGETQYF. The CDR3 DNA follows: TGCGCCAGCATTCTGGGGGCCGGAGAGACCCAGTACTTC. This chain joins TRBV5-1 and TRBJ2-5, with D possibly matching TRBD1 (6 bases). CDR3 length: 13 residues. CDR1 is SGHRS, CDR2 YFSETQ, per germline. V lost 6 bases and J 4 bases, leaving 13 bases between the germline ends.

The table lists this clonotype with a few counts. The CDR3 DNA reads TGCGCCAGCAGCTTGGGGGGGCAGATTTCGGAAAAACTGTTTTTT. Its protein is CASSLGGQISEKLFF. V gene TRBV5-1 combines with J gene TRBJ1-4, with a tentative D call TRBD1 (6 bases). This CDR3 contains 15 residues. CDR1 SGHRS and CDR2 YFSETQ come from the germline V gene. V lost 0 bases and J lost 8, with 14 bases in between.

The chain carries TRBV28 and TRBJ1-4; maybe TRBD1 (6 bases). The V gene's germline CDR1 is MDHEN and CDR2 SYDVKM. V was pared by 6 bases and J by 5 bases, with 19 bases between. This CDR3 region has 16 residues. As DNA, the CDR3 is TGTGCCAGCAGCGTCGGTGGCGGACAGAGAAATGAAAAACTGTTTTTT. Translated: CASSVGGGQRNEKLFF.

This clonotype turned up a few times. The chain combines TRBV7-2 with TRBJ1-1, with D maybe TRBD1 (6 bases). Trimming stripped 5 bases from V and 3 bases from J, with 16 bases between. Germline-derived CDR1 and CDR2 are SGHTA and FQGNSA. The CDR3 contains 15 residues. In nucleotides, the CDR3 is TGTGCCAGCAGCCCCGGGGGGGCAGTTGACACTGAAGCTTTCTTT. It is translated as CASSPGGAVDTEAFF.

The CDR3: CASSFFLARDNQPQHF. The CDR3 DNA is TGTGCCAGCAGCTTTTTCCTGGCACGGGACAATCAGCCCCAGCATTTT. V usage is TRBV7-8 and J usage is TRBJ1-5; unclear D gene. Trimming cost V 3 bases and J 3 bases, with 15 bases left between them. This CDR3 is 16 amino acids long. The germline V gene encodes CDR1 SGHVS and CDR2 FQNEAQ.

This clonotype has more than one count but fewer than ten. The chain uses TRBV7-2 and TRBJ2-7; D might be TRBD1 (6 bases). Germline assignment: CDR1 SGHTA and CDR2 FQGNSA. This CDR3 has 15 amino acids. The V end was cut by 5 bases, the J end by 3 bases, with 17 bases between. The CDR3, as DNA: TGTGCCAGCAGCCCAGGCATTGGGACAAGCTACGAGCAGTACGTC. As protein: CASSPGIGTSYEQYV.

This clonotype was found a few times. This chain uses TRBV27 with TRBJ2-3; 7 bases are a match to TRBD1. J gave up 4 bases and V 1 base, and 2 bases lay outside the gene matches. The germline CDR1 and CDR2 sequences are MNHEY and SMNVEV (reference sequence). CDR3 length: 14 amino acids. CDR3 nucleotides: TGTGCCAGCAGTTTATTTACAGGGGCAGATACGCAGTATTTT. It translates to CASSLFTGADTQYF.

The chain has TRBV13 and TRBJ2-3; a possible D gene is TRBD1 (5 bases). Per the germline V gene, CDR1 is PRHDT and CDR2 is FYEKMQ (reference sequence). V was pared by 3 bases and J by 12 bases, with 10 bases between. The CDR3 extends over 11 amino acids. CDR3 loop: CASSLSGSQYF. Here the CDR3 DNA reads TGTGCCAGCAGCTTGTCAGGGTCCCAGTATTTT.

The rearrangement joins TRBV7-2 to TRBJ1-2; D might be TRBD1 (5 bases). The CDR3 is 16 residues long. The ends were cut back, 9 bases at V and 1 base at J, with 21 bases in the middle. CDR1 is SGHTA and CDR2 is FQGNSA in the germline V gene. As DNA, the CDR3 is TGTGCCAGTAGTGGGGGAGGATCCCGCCTTAACTATGGCTACACCTTC. Translated, it gives CASSGGGSRLNYGYTF. Full variable domain (outside the CDR3, taken from reference TRBV7-2 and TRBJ1-2): GAGVSQSPSNKVTEKGKDVELRCDPISGHTALYWYRQSLGQGLEFLIYFQGNSAPDKSGLPSDRFSAERTGGSVSTLTIQRTQQEDSAVYLCASSGGGSRLNYGYTFGSGTRLTVV.

This clonotype was seen a handful of times. The chain uses TRBV18 and TRBJ1-5; D perhaps matches TRBD1 (6 bases). V shed 2 bases and J shed 3 bases, with 14 bases lying between them. This CDR3 has 16 amino acids. Germline V gene data show CDR1 as KGHSH and CDR2 as LQKENI. This chain's CDR3 is CASSPGGRGVNQPQHF. CDR3 coding DNA: TGTGCCAGCTCACCAGGTGGCAGGGGAGTCAATCAGCCCCAGCATTTT.

In its sample, this clonotype was seen many times. The chain links TRBV6-1 to TRBJ2-3, with 8 bases aligning to TRBD1. Germline V CDR1 and CDR2: MNHNS, SASEGT. After removal of 2 bases from V and 2 bases from J, the junction contained 6 bases not matched to a gene. This CDR3 has 16 residues. The CDR3 loop reads CASSERKDRVTDTQYF. CDR3 sequence (DNA): TGTGCCAGCAGTGAAAGGAAGGACAGGGTCACAGATACGCAGTATTTT.

The chain uses TRBV7-2 and TRBJ1-5; D is uncertain. From germline, CDR1 is SGHTA and CDR2 FQGNSA. Trimming left V 5 bases short and J 5 bases short, with 16 bases between. The CDR3 spans 15 residues. The CDR3 DNA reads as TGTGCCAGCAGCCCTCACGCGGGTGGTGATCAGCCCCAGCATTTT. Residues: CASSPHAGGDQPQHF.

The table lists this clonotype with a few counts. This sequence joins TRBV6-2 or TRBV6-3 and TRBJ2-3; tentatively, D is TRBD2 (5 bases). Trimming removed 7 bases at V and 3 bases at J, with 17 bases between. CDR1 is MNHEY, CDR2 SVGEGT, per germline. The CDR3 length is 15 residues. CDR3 loop: CASMSGARGTDTQYF. CDR3 nucleotide sequence: TGTGCCAGCATGTCTGGCGCCCGGGGTACAGATACGCAGTATTTT.

This chain links TRBV7-3 with TRBJ2-5, with unresolved D. V lost 2 bases to trimming and J lost 2 bases, with 12 bases between them. Germline CDR1 is SGHTA and CDR2 is FQGTGA. The CDR3 has 15 amino acids. CDR3 sequence reads: CASSLARGPQETQYF. CDR3 bases: TGTGCCAGCAGCTTAGCCCGAGGACCGCAAGAGACCCAGTACTTC. Combining the CDR3 with reference TRBV7-3 and TRBJ2-5 gives the whole variable domain GAGVSQTPSNKVTEKGKYVELRCDPISGHTALYWYRQSLGQGPEFLIYFQGTGAADDSGLPNDRFFAVRPEGSVSTLKIQRTERGDSAVYLCASSLARGPQETQYFGPGTRLLVL.

This clonotype was seen more than once but under ten times. The chain carries TRBV5-1 and TRBJ2-1; D is possibly TRBD2 (5 bases). V shed 3 bases and J shed 7 bases, with 20 bases lying between them. CDR1 and CDR2 (germline): SGHRS, YFSETQ. The CDR3 length is 16 residues. The CDR3 DNA is TGCGCCAGCAGCTCGTCGGCGGGTTCTGAGTGGAATGAGCAGTTCTTC. Residues: CASSSSAGSEWNEQFF.

The table lists this clonotype with a few counts. The chain couples TRBV13 to TRBJ2-5; D gene uncertain. Trimming shortened V by 5 bases and J by 5 bases, and 15 bases separated the two germline ends. CDR1 and CDR2 (germline): PRHDT, FYEKMQ (reference sequence). The CDR3 loop spans 14 amino acids. In nucleotides, the CDR3 is TGTGCCAGCAGCCCCTCCTTTCGCGCCGAGACCCAGTACTTC. Amino acids: CASSPSFRAETQYF.

The rearrangement joins TRBV4-3 to TRBJ2-2; 7 bases align to TRBD2. Trimming removed 0 bases from V and 4 bases from J; junction bases left unmatched: 8. The V gene's germline CDR1 is LGHNA and CDR2 YSLEER. The CDR3 is 17 residues long. The CDR3 spells CASSQEWSSGVTGELFF. CDR3 DNA: TGCGCCAGCAGCCAAGAATGGTCTAGCGGAGTCACCGGGGAGCTGTTTTTT.

This chain joins TRBV12-3 or TRBV12-4 and TRBJ2-2; D gene unclear. There are 13 residues in the CDR3. The V end was cut by 11 bases, the J end by 3 bases, with 13 bases between. The CDR3 nucleotides are TGTGCCTGGCTTCGTGAAGACACCGGGGAGCTGTTTTTT. Protein product: CAWLREDTGELFF.

A few counts support this clonotype. V is TRBV5-6 and J is TRBJ2-1; D is unclear. Deletions cut 4 bases from V and 5 bases from J, with 4 bases between. The CDR3 extends over 11 amino acids. Germline CDR1 is SGHDT and CDR2 is YYEEEE. CDR3 nucleotide sequence: TGTGCCAGCAGCACTGACAATGAGCAGTTCTTC. Its protein is CASSTDNEQFF.

This clonotype came up a few times. V is TRBV15 and J is TRBJ1-5, with 9 nucleotides matching TRBD1. The CDR3 is made up of 18 amino acids. Germline CDR1 and CDR2: LNHNV and YYDKDF (reference sequence). With 2 bases clipped from V and 0 bases from J, the junction kept 8 bases outside the gene matches. The CDR3 DNA reads TGTGCCACCAGCAGACTCCGGGACAGGGATTATAGCAATCAGCCCCAGCATTTT. Translating it yields CATSRLRDRDYSNQPQHF.

The chain carries TRBV5-1 and TRBJ1-1; no firm D call. This CDR3 region has 16 residues. The V gene's germline CDR1 is SGHRS and CDR2 YFSETQ. V lost 0 bases to trimming and J lost 0 bases, with 12 bases between them. Written as DNA, the CDR3 is TGCGCCAGCAGCTTGGCCCAGCAATCCATGAACACTGAAGCTTTCTTT. Translating it yields CASSLAQQSMNTEAFF.

This clonotype appeared a few times. This CDR3 reads CASSLPGRGLTDTQYF. CDR3 in DNA: TGCGCCAGCAGCCTTCCCGGGAGAGGGCTGACAGATACGCAGTATTTT. This rearrangement joins TRBV4-1 to TRBJ2-3; TRBD2 is a possible D gene (6 bases). The CDR3 has 16 amino acids. The V end lost 4 bases, the J end lost 3 bases, and 17 bases lay between the germline ends. Germline V gene data show CDR1 as MGHRA and CDR2 as YSYEKL.